This T cell receptor beta chain was sequenced during a study of blood T cell repertoires in COVID-19. Across the whole study: The cDNA or gDNA used as material had been derived from T cells, B-cell-depleted T cells, or PBMCs.

Germline V lookup: CDR1 WNHNN, CDR2 SYGVQD (reference sequence). This CDR3 is built from 15 residues. Trimming took off 4 bases at V and 0 bases at J, with 12 bases between the two ends. Method: immunoSEQ multiplex PCR; TCRdb's copy keeps in-frame clones and lacks some. The sample includes 130,000 or so clones, around 85% of them seen just once. The sequenced sample was peripheral blood. This TCR derives from a woman over 75 with acute or convalescent COVID-19. This chain joins TRBV10-1 and TRBJ2-5; perhaps TRBD1 as D (5 bases). CDR3 in amino acids: CASSASRADQETQYF. DNA of the CDR3: TGCGCCAGCAGTGCGTCCAGGGCCGACCAAGAGACCCAGTACTTC.